The clone carrying this T cell receptor beta chain was picked up a small number of times. This sample stems from a study of shared clonotypes between healthy human individuals. Background on the study: Ranging from 18 to 49 in age, donors were two women and a few men.

All donors qualified as healthy HIV-negative adults and had experienced no recent acute infections or vaccinations. Subsets obtained from CD4+ cells comprised CD45RA+ naive and CD45RA-negative memory cells. Each PCR replicate from the sorted subsets contained roughly 210 ng DNA, which is tens of thousands of T cell genomes. Data came from immunoSEQ multiplex PCR; TCRdb stores just in-frame clones and leaves some out. The sample consists of roughly 2.2 million clones, more than 85% of them appearing once. The material sequenced was naive CD4+ T cells from PBMCs. As to subset: CD45RA+ positively selected. This receptor was taken from a man between 18 and 35 years old in good health. Some clones in this sample may be carry-over from other donors' samples.

CDR3 amino acids: CASSQLTRNQPQHF. CDR3 bases: TGCGCCAGCAGCCAGCTAACCCGAAATCAGCCCCAGCATTTT. The chain is built from TRBV4-1 and TRBJ1-5, with no clear D. V lost 3 bases, J lost 4 bases, and 10 bases lay in between. CDR1 MGHRA and CDR2 YSYEKL come from the germline V gene. The CDR3 has 14 amino acids.